The 28 T cell receptor beta chains presented below share a single source sample, sequenced in a study of blood T cell repertoires in COVID-19. Clones were sequenced by immunoSEQ multiplex PCR, and TCRdb holds only the in-frame ones, with some missing. The repertoire includes fewer than 110,000 clones, approximately 87% of them detected once, and under 15% sits in the top ten. The sequenced sample was peripheral blood. These receptors came from a human donor in a cohort sampled during active or convalescent COVID-19.

This chain links TRBV3-1 (or the pseudogene TRBV3-2) with TRBJ2-5; 11 bases match TRBD2. Germline CDR1 reads LGHDT; CDR2 reads YNNKEL (reference sequence). The CDR3 length is 15 residues. The junction had 10 bases not matched to a gene; V was cut back by 4 bases and J by 9 bases. CDR3 residues: CASSLLAGGPGAQYF. Written as DNA, the CDR3 is TGTGCCAGCAGCCTGCTAGCGGGGGGACCAGGGGCCCAGTACTTC.

This clone was counted only a few times. V usage is TRBV7-2 and J usage is TRBJ2-7; 12 bases align to TRBD1. Per the germline V gene, CDR1 is SGHTA and CDR2 is FQGNSA. Trimming took 4 bases from V and 9 from J; bases not matched to a gene: 7. CDR3 size: 14 residues. CDR3 region: CASSSGTGGDRQYF. CDR3 in DNA: TGTGCCAGCAGCTCCGGGACAGGGGGCGACCGGCAGTACTTC.

As regards this clone: Mismatch with germline at one junction end may stem from a read error. The V call is TRBV2, the J call TRBJ2-7; TRBD2 is a possible D gene (5 bases). CDR1 and CDR2 (germline): SNHLY, FYNNEI. This CDR3 is built from 13 residues. In nucleotides, the CDR3 is TGTGCCATCCTAACACCGGGGTCCTCCGAGCAGTACTTC. Encoded protein: CAILTPGSSEQYF.

V gene TRBV3-1 (or the pseudogene TRBV3-2) combines with J gene TRBJ2-1, with a possible D match to TRBD1 (6 bases). Germline CDR1 LGHDT, CDR2 YNNKEL (reference sequence). V was shortened by 8 bases and J by 5 bases, with 16 bases between the two germline ends. This CDR3 is 14 amino acids long. This chain's CDR3 is CASFFRDKDNEQFF. CDR3 sequence (DNA): TGTGCCAGCTTCTTCCGGGACAAAGACAATGAGCAGTTCTTC.

This clone was found a few times. This chain uses TRBV28 with TRBJ2-2, with D perhaps matching TRBD2 (6 bases). Germline V gene lookup returns CDR1 MDHEN and CDR2 SYDVKM. The CDR3 consists of 12 residues. Between the trimmed V and J ends, which lost 7 bases and 7 bases, there was a span of 10 bases. CDR3 protein: CASMGGVGELFF. Here the CDR3 DNA reads TGTGCCAGCATGGGGGGAGTCGGGGAGCTGTTTTTT.

In this sample, this clone turned up many times. The V and J genes are TRBV27 and TRBJ1-3, with no clear D. The CDR3 covers 12 residues. Trimming left V 6 bases short and J 5 bases short, with 8 bases between. Germline V gene data show CDR1 as MNHEY and CDR2 as SMNVEV (reference sequence). CDR3 amino acids: CASRNGRNTIYF. CDR3 bases: TGTGCCAGCAGAAACGGGAGAAACACCATATATTTT.

The rearrangement joins TRBV5-4 to TRBJ2-2, with a possible D match to TRBD1 (5 bases). Germline lookup yields CDR1 SGHNT and CDR2 YYREEE (reference sequence). The CDR3 runs 13 residues. With 2 bases removed from V and 7 bases from J, the gap between germline ends came to 9 bases. CDR3 nucleotide sequence: TGTGCCAGCAGCTTAAGGGGTAGCGGGGAGCTGTTTTTT. This sequence encodes CASSLRGSGELFF.

This sequence joins TRBV11-2 and TRBJ2-4; unclear D gene. Per germline, CDR1 SGHAT and CDR2 FQNNGV. The CDR3 is 14 amino acids. Trimming cost V 0 bases and J 6 bases, with 9 bases left between them. The CDR3 nucleotides are TGTGCCAGCAGCTTAGATGGAGAACGAAACATTCAGTACTTC. As protein: CASSLDGERNIQYF.

The CDR3: CSVDGTLYNEQFF. The CDR3 DNA follows: TGCAGCGTTGACGGGACACTTTACAATGAGCAGTTCTTC. The V call is TRBV29-1, the J call TRBJ2-1; tentative D call: TRBD1 (6 bases). In germline, CDR1 is SQVTM, CDR2 ANQGSEA. The CDR3 is 13 amino acids. Deletions cut 3 bases from V and 4 bases from J, with 10 bases between.

The chain has TRBV12-3 or TRBV12-4 and TRBJ2-3; D not certain. Trimming pared 2 bases from V and 7 bases from J, leaving 10 bases between. This CDR3 contains 13 residues. The DNA for the CDR3 is TGTGCCAGCAGTTTAACCCTCGGTTATACGCAGTATTTT. Its protein product is CASSLTLGYTQYF.

The chain uses TRBV28 and TRBJ2-2; no firm D call. Germline lookup yields CDR1 MDHEN and CDR2 SYDVKM. This CDR3 has 13 amino acids. V was clipped by 1 base and J by 6 bases, with 6 bases between them. The CDR3 DNA sequence: TGTGCCAGCAGTTTATTTATGTCCGGGGAGCTGTTTTTT. Amino acid sequence: CASSLFMSGELFF.

This chain uses TRBV9 with TRBJ2-5; 7 bases are a match to TRBD2. The trim removed 0 bases at V and 2 bases at J, leaving 10 bases unmatched. Germline V gene lookup returns CDR1 SGDLS and CDR2 YYNGEE. This CDR3 comprises 17 residues. DNA for the CDR3: TGTGCCAGCAGCGTAGGTATTTGGGGGGGAACACAAGAGACCCAGTACTTC. It is translated as CASSVGIWGGTQETQYF.

The rearrangement links TRBV4-3 to TRBJ1-2; unclear D gene. V was shortened by 0 bases and J by 5 bases, with 10 bases between the two germline ends. The CDR3 length is 14 residues. Germline CDR1 LGHNA, CDR2 YSLEER. Here the CDR3 DNA reads TGCGCCAGCAGCCAAGATCAGTCCCGATATGGCTACACCTTC. This translates into CASSQDQSRYGYTF.

The rearrangement links TRBV5-1 to TRBJ2-5; TRBD2 aligns across 9 bases. The germline V gene has CDR1 SGHRS and CDR2 YFSETQ. Trimming cost V 9 bases and J 0 bases; bases outside gene matches: 9. The CDR3 consists of 15 residues. The CDR3 DNA reads as TGCGCCACTCCTCGCGGGGGGGACCACCAAGAGACCCAGTACTTC. It yields the protein CATPRGGDHQETQYF.

The chain combines TRBV6-5 with TRBJ1-5, with TRBD1 matching 9 bases. The CDR3 is made up of 16 amino acids. The junction had 7 bases not matched to a gene; V was cut back by 4 bases and J by 3 bases. CDR1 and CDR2 from the germline V gene are MNHEY and SVGAGI. The CDR3 sequence: CASSSATGGINQPQHF. The DNA for the CDR3 is TGTGCCAGCAGTTCCGCGACAGGGGGGATCAATCAGCCCCAGCATTTT.

The chain combines TRBV4-1 with TRBJ2-7; a weak D match, TRBD2 (6 bases). Germline lookup yields CDR1 MGHRA and CDR2 YSYEKL. The V and J ends lost 1 base and 3 bases respectively, with 13 bases between them. The CDR3 runs 15 residues. The CDR3: CASSQVGDSSYEQYF. The CDR3, as DNA: TGCGCCAGCAGCCAAGTGGGGGACTCCAGCTACGAGCAGTACTTC.

This chain uses TRBV5-1 with TRBJ1-6; 7 positions agree with TRBD1. The CDR3 loop spans 15 amino acids. Looked up from germline, CDR1 is SGHRS and CDR2 is YFSETQ. With 3 bases clipped from V and 6 bases from J, the junction kept 6 bases outside the gene matches. CDR3 bases: TGCGCCAGCAGCTCACAGGGGCCCCCTAATTCACCCCTCCACTTT. Translating it yields CASSSQGPPNSPLHF.

V usage is TRBV24-1 and J usage is TRBJ1-2; weak D call: TRBD1 (5 bases). CDR3 length: 14 amino acids. Germline assignment: CDR1 KGHDR and CDR2 SFDVKD. Trimming shortened V by 3 bases and J by 5 bases, and 12 bases separated the two germline ends. CDR3 nucleotides: TGTGCCACCAGTGATCCAGGGATGTTGTATGGCTACACCTTC. This sequence encodes CATSDPGMLYGYTF.

This clone showed up just a few times. The V gene is TRBV9, the J gene TRBJ2-7; 7 bases agree with TRBD1. Per the germline V gene, CDR1 is SGDLS and CDR2 is YYNGEE. The CDR3 consists of 16 residues. J lost 5 bases, V lost 2 bases, and 13 bases had no gene match. In nucleotides, the CDR3 is TGTGCCAGCAGCGTCAGTACGGGCAGGGGGTTGCACGAGCAGTACTTC. Translated: CASSVSTGRGLHEQYF.

This clone was counted a few times. This chain joins TRBV7-9 and TRBJ2-7, with 8 bases matching TRBD1. The CDR3 is 17 residues long. J gave up 1 base and V 0 bases, and 8 bases lay outside the gene matches. Germline V gene sequence: CDR1 SEHNR, CDR2 FQNEAQ (reference sequence). In DNA form, the CDR3 reads TGTGCCAGCAGCTTAGCGCAGAGACAGGGGACTTCCTACGAGCAGTACTTC. It specifies CASSLAQRQGTSYEQYF.

V is TRBV19 and J is TRBJ2-1, with TRBD2 matching over 8 bases. The CDR3 totals 13 residues. V was pared by 8 bases and J by 3 bases, with 3 bases of the junction left unmatched. Germline assignment: CDR1 LNHDA and CDR2 SQIVND (reference sequence). The DNA of the CDR3 is TGTGCCAGTGACGGGGGGGGCTACAATGAGCAGTTCTTC. It encodes CASDGGGYNEQFF.

The J gene is TRBJ2-1, the V gene TRBV27, with D hard to call. Trimming pared 5 bases from V and 7 bases from J, leaving 9 bases between. CDR1 and CDR2 (germline): MNHEY, SMNVEV (reference sequence). The CDR3 runs 12 residues. CDR3 residues: CASSPLSNEQFF. Written as DNA, the CDR3 is TGTGCCAGCAGTCCCCTATCGAATGAGCAGTTCTTC.

J is TRBJ1-3 and V is TRBV9; D is undetermined. The CDR3 is 17 amino acids. Per the germline V gene, CDR1 is SGDLS and CDR2 is YYNGEE. Trimming pared 0 bases from V and 0 bases from J, leaving 13 bases between. Here the CDR3 DNA reads TGTGCCAGCAGCGTAGGTGTGATATTCGGCTCTGGAAACACCATATATTTT. It codes for CASSVGVIFGSGNTIYF.

CDR3 nucleotides: TGTGCCGCATCCCGGGGGGTCGACGAGCAGTACTTC. As protein: CAASRGVDEQYF. The V and J genes are TRBV6-5 and TRBJ2-7; TRBD2 matches 7 bases. The CDR3 covers 12 residues. Germline CDR1 MNHEY, CDR2 SVGAGI. The trim removed 11 bases at V and 5 bases at J, leaving 9 bases unmatched.

This rearrangement joins TRBV9 to TRBJ2-3; 11 nucleotides align to TRBD2. The V segment lost 6 bases and the J segment 3 bases; nucleotides outside the gene matches: 3. Per germline, CDR1 SGDLS and CDR2 YYNGEE. This CDR3 is 14 amino acids long. DNA of the CDR3: TGTGCCAGCACCCTAGCGGGGGGTACAGATACGCAGTATTTT. As protein: CASTLAGGTDTQYF.

This clone was counted a single time. The chain has TRBV7-9 and TRBJ1-1, with D hard to call. Between the trimmed V and J ends, which lost 4 bases and 7 bases, there was a span of 7 bases. The CDR3 extends over 11 amino acids. Germline CDR1 SEHNR, CDR2 FQNEAQ (reference sequence). CDR3: CASSSSYEAFF. The CDR3 coding sequence is TGTGCCAGCAGCTCTAGCTATGAAGCTTTCTTT.

The V call is TRBV5-1, the J call TRBJ2-7, with TRBD2 matching over 12 bases. The germline V gene encodes CDR1 SGHRS and CDR2 YFSETQ. The CDR3 loop spans 16 amino acids. V dropped 7 bases and J dropped 3; count of bases not matched to a gene: 11. CDR3: CASPPPPSGGDYEQYF. CDR3 bases: TGCGCCAGCCCACCACCCCCTAGCGGGGGGGACTACGAGCAGTACTTC.

The CDR3 region is CASSPQGIEQYF. The CDR3 DNA follows: TGTGCCAGCTCACCGCAGGGCATCGAGCAGTACTTC. The J gene is TRBJ2-7, the V gene TRBV18; a possible D gene is TRBD1 (5 bases). The V and J ends lost 3 bases and 6 bases respectively, with 9 bases between them. The CDR3 contains 12 residues. Germline assignment: CDR1 KGHSH and CDR2 LQKENI.